The clone carrying this T cell receptor (beta chain) was seen only once. The record originates from a study of blood T cell repertoires in COVID-19. Study overall: Sample material is recorded as cDNA or gDNA derived from T cells, B-cell-depleted T cells, or PBMCs.

Deletions cut 1 base from V and 4 bases from J, with 10 bases between. Looked up from germline, CDR1 is LGHNA and CDR2 is YNFKEQ. This CDR3 is built from 14 residues. Authors' methods: Amplification of reference gene primers provided the estimated nucleated cell counts. Clones were sequenced by immunoSEQ multiplex PCR, and TCRdb holds only the in-frame ones, with some missing. V and J calls and clone size are as listed in that table; D and trimming were resolved from the DNA. The sample includes about 170,000 clones, approximately 86% of them seen just once. The sample comprised peripheral blood. The chain links TRBV4-2 to TRBJ1-2; no reliable D call. This TCR was recovered from a woman aged 80 or older with COVID-19, enrolled during active disease. CDR3 nucleotide sequence: TGTGCCAGCAGCCAAGCCCAGAACCTCTATGGCTACACCTTC. Translated, it gives CASSQAQNLYGYTF.